Following are 4 T cell receptor beta chains from one sample sequenced in a study of T cells after posttransplantation cyclophosphamide. The table came from immunoSEQ multiplex PCR; TCRdb's copy has only in-frame clones and leaves some out. Here the sample spans about 15,000 clones, 76% being singletons. Specimen: memory CD4+ T cells sorted from PBMCs. These receptors were collected from a man aged 45-65 years.

The genes are TRBV7-2 and TRBJ2-2, with D unclear. This CDR3 comprises 14 residues. CDR1 and CDR2 (germline): SGHTA, FQGNSA. The germline V and J ends were trimmed by 3 bases and 3 bases, with 8 bases remaining between them. The CDR3 is CASSFSSDTGELFF. As DNA, the CDR3 is TGTGCCAGCAGCTTCAGTTCAGACACCGGGGAGCTGTTTTTT.

The chain employs TRBV4-1 and TRBJ2-7, with D perhaps TRBD2 (6 bases). The CDR3 runs 15 residues. The V gene lost 1 base and the J gene lost 3 bases, with 13 bases spanning the gap. CDR1 and CDR2 (germline): MGHRA, YSYEKL. CDR3 sequence: CASSQGPTSGYEQYF. CDR3 in DNA: TGCGCCAGCAGCCAAGGGCCGACTAGTGGCTACGAGCAGTACTTC.

This chain connects TRBV5-1 to TRBJ2-7, with 9 nucleotides matching TRBD2. The CDR3 totals 15 residues. Germline V gene sequence: CDR1 SGHRS, CDR2 YFSETQ. Trimming at V came to 4 bases and at J to 6 bases, leaving 11 bases not matched to a gene. The CDR3 DNA reads TGCGCCAGCAGCACCTTAGCGGGAGACCAACGCGAGCAGTACTTC. Protein product: CASSTLAGDQREQYF.

This clone has a handful of counts. V usage is TRBV4-2 and J usage is TRBJ1-4; D possibly corresponds to TRBD1 (5 bases). The CDR3 sequence is 15 residues long. The ends were cut back, 4 bases at V and 12 bases at J, with 21 bases in the middle. Germline V gene lookup returns CDR1 LGHNA and CDR2 YNFKEQ. The CDR3 nucleotides are TGTGCCAGCAGCCCAAACGGGGGAAGGACTGGGGAACTGTTTTTT. Its translation is CASSPNGGRTGELFF.